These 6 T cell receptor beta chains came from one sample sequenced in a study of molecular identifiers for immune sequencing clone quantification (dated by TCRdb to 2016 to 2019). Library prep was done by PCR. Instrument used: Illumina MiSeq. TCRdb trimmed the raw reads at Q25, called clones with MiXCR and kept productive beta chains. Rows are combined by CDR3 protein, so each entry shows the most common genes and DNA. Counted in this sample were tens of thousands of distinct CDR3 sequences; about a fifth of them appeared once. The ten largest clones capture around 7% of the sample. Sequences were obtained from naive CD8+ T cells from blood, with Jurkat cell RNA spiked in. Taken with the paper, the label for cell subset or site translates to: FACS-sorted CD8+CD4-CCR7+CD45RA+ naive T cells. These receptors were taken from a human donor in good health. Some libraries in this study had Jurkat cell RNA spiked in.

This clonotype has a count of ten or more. The CDR3 here is CASSPGLMNTEAFF. The CDR3 coding sequence is TGTGCCAGCAGCCCCGGACTCATGAACACTGAAGCTTTCTTT. V usage is TRBV3-1 and J usage is TRBJ1-1; D gene unclear. This CDR3 is 14 amino acids long. Looked up from germline, CDR1 is LGHDT and CDR2 is YNNKEL (reference sequence). The V and J ends lost 4 bases and 0 bases respectively, with 9 bases between them.

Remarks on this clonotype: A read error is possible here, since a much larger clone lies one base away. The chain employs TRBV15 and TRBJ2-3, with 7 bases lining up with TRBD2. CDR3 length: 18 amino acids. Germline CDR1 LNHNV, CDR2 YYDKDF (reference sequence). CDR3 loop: CVASSGSIRRTSTGTQYF. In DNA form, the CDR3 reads TGTGTGGCTTCTAGCGGAAGTATTCGCCGAACTAGCACAGGTACGCAGTATTTT.

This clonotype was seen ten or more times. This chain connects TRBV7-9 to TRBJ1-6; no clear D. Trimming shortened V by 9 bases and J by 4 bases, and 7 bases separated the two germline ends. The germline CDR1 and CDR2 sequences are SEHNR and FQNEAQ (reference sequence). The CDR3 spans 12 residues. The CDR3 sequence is CASSGYNSPLHF. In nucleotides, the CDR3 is TGTGCCAGTTCCGGGTATAATTCACCCCTCCACTTT.

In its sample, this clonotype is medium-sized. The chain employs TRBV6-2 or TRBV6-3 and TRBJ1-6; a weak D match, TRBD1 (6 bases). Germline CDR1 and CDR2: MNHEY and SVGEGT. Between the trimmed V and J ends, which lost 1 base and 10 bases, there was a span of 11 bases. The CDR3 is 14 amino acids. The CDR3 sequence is CASSYLQGGSPLHF. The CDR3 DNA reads TGTGCCAGCAGTTACTTACAGGGCGGCTCACCCCTCCACTTT.

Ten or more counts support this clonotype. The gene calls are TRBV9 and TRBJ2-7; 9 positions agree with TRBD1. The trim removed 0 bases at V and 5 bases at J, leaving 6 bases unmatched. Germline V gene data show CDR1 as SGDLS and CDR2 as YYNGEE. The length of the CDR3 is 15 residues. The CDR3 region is CASSVGDRVWDEQYF. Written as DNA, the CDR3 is TGTGCCAGCAGCGTAGGGGACAGGGTATGGGACGAGCAGTACTTC.

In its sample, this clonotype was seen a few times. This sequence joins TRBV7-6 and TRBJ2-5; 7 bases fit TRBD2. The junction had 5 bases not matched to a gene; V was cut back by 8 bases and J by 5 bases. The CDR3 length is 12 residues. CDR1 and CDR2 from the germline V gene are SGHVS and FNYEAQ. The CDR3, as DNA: TGTGCCAGCGGGAGGGCCGGGGAGACCCAGTACTTC. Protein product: CASGRAGETQYF.